This record covers a single T cell receptor (beta chain). This clone may be a read error of a much larger clone one base away. Diagnosis relied on clinical symptoms, serum thyroxine, TRAb, thyroid ultrasound and orbital computed tomography. The authors amplified TCR beta CDR3 regions, and they did so from RNA transcripts for repertoire sequencing. Second-round multiplex PCR followed a first-round RT-PCR using HTBI primers. MiXCR was run by TCRdb on the multiplex PCR reads, yielding one entry per CDR3 protein. The table lists almost 750,000 distinct CDR3 sequences, 35% to 50% of them singletons, with 35% to 55% in the top ten. The sample originates from a study of Graves' ophthalmopathy and Graves' hyperthyroidism. Study-level information: Peripheral blood collection took place at initial diagnosis, before any treatment.

Material for sequencing was peripheral blood. The receptor was derived from an adult man with Graves' ophthalmopathy.

The CDR3 nucleotides are TGTGCCAGTAGTATCAGTTCTGGAGCTAACTATGGCTACACCTTC. It translates to CASSISSGANYGYTF. The V and J genes are TRBV19 and TRBJ1-2; no firm D call. CDR3 length equals 15 residues. From germline, CDR1 is LNHDA and CDR2 SQIVND (reference sequence). The germline V and J ends were trimmed by 3 bases and 0 bases, with 11 bases remaining between them.